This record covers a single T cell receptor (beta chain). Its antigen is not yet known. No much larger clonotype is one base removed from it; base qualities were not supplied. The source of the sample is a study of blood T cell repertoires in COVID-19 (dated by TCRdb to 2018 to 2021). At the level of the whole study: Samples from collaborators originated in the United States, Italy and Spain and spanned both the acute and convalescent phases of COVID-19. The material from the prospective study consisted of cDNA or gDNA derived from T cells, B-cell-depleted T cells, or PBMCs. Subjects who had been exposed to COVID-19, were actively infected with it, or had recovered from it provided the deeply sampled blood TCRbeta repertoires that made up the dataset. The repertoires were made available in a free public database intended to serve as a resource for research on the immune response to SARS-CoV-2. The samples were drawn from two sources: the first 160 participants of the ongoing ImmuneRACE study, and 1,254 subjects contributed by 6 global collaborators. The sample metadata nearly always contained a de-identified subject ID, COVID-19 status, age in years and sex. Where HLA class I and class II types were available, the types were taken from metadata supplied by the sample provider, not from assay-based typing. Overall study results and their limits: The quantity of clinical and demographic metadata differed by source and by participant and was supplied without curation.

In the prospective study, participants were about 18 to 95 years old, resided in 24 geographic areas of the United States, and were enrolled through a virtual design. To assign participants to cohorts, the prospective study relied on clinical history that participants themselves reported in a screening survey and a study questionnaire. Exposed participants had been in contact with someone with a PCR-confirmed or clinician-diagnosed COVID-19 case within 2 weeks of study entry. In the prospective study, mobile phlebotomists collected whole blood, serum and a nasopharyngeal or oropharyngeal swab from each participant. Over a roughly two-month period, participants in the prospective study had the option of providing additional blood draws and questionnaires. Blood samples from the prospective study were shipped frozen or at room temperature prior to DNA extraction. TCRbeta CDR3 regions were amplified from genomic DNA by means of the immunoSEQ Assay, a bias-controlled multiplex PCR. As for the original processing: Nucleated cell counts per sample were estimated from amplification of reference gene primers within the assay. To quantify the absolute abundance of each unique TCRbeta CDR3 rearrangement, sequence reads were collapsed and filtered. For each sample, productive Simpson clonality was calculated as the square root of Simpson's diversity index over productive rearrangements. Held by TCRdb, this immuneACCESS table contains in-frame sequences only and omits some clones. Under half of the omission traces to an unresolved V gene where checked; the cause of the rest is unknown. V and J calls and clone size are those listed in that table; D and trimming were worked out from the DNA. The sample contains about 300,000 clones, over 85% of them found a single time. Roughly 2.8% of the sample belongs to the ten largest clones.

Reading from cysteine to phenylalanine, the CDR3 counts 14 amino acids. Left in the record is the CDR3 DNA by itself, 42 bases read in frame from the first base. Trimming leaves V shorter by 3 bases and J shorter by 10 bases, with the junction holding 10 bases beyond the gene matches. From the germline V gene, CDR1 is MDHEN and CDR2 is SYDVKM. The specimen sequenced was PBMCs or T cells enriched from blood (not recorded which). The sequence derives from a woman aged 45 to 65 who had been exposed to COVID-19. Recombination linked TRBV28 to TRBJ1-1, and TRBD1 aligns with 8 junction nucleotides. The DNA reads TGTGCCAGCAGTTTTGTTGGGACAGGACATGTAGCTTTCTTT. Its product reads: CASSFVGTGHVAFF.